Sequencing of this T cell receptor beta chain was carried out in a study of cytomegalovirus exposure and HLA in healthy donors. Points on this clone: Its antigen remains unidentified.

Points from the study as a whole: When the data were analyzed later, several of the most significant clusters appeared to be linked to common viral pathogens. Later genetic work tied a missense DCLRE1C variant to beta-chain V and J trimming. According to a later analysis, donors in an Asian-associated ancestry cluster reportedly had fewer N-insertions than the approximately 670-donor mean. The study assumed roughly uniform donor sequencing depth for presence/absence analyses.

PCR involved 60 Vbeta and 13 Jbeta primers. Profiling relied on immunoSEQ multiplex PCR, and the TCRdb table lists in-frame clones only, not all of them. The data show about 130,000 clones, approximately 80% seen once. The sequencing sample was made of PBMCs. The receptor was derived from a man aged 45-65 years in good health and CMV-seronegative.

DNA of the CDR3: TGTGCCACCAGCAGAGACCAGCAAGAGACCCAGTACTTC. Its protein product is CATSRDQQETQYF. J is TRBJ2-5 and V is TRBV15; D is unclear. Trimming removed 0 bases at V and 2 bases at J, with 4 bases between. The CDR3 totals 13 residues. In germline, CDR1 is LNHNV, CDR2 YYDKDF (reference sequence).